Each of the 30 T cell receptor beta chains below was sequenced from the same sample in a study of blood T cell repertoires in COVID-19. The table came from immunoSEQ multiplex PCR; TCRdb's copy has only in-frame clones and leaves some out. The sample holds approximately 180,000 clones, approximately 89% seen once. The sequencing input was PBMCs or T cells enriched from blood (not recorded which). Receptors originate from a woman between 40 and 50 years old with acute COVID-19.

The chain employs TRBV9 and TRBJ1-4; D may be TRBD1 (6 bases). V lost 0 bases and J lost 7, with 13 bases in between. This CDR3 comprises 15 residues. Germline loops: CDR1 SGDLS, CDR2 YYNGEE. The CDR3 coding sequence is TGTGCCAGCAGCGTAGGGGGGCAGGGACCTGAAAAACTGTTTTTT. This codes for CASSVGGQGPEKLFF.

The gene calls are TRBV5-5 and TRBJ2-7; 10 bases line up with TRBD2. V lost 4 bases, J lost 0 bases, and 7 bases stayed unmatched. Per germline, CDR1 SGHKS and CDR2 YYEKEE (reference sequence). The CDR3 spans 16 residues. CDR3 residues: CASSPGLAATSYEQYF. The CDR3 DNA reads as TGTGCCAGCAGCCCAGGACTAGCGGCGACCTCCTACGAGCAGTACTTC.

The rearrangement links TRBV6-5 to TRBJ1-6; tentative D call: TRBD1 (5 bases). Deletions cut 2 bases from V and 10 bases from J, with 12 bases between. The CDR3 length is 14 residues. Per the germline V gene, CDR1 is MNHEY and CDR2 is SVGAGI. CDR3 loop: CASSYKGAGSPLHF. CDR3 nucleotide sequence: TGTGCCAGCAGTTACAAAGGGGCTGGGTCACCCCTCCACTTT.

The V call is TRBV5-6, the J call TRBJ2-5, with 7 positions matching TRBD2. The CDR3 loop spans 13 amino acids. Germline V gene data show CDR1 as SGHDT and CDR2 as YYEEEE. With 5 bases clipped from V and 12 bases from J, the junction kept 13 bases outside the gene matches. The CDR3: CASRSWGGPGEYF. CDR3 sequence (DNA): TGTGCCAGCAGAAGCTGGGGGGGTCCCGGGGAGTACTTC.

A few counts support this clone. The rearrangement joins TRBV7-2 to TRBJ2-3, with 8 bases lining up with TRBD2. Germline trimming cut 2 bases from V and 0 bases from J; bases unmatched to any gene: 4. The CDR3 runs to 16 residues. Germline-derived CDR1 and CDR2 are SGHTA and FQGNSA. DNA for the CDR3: TGTGCCAGCAGCTTAAGATCTAGCGGGAGCACAGATACGCAGTATTTT. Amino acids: CASSLRSSGSTDTQYF.

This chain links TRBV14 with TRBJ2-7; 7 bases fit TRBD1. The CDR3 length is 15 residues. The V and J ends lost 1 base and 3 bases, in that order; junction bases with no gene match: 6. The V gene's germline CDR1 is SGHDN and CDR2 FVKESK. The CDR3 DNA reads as TGTGCCAGCAGCCAAGCCACAGGGGTTGGCTACGAGCAGTACTTC. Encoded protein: CASSQATGVGYEQYF. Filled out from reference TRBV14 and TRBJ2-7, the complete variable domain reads EAGVTQFPSHSVIEKGQTVTLRCDPISGHDNLYWYRRVMGKEIKFLLHFVKESKQDESGMPNNRFLAERTGGTYSTLKVQPAELEDSGVYFCASSQATGVGYEQYFGPGTRLTVT.

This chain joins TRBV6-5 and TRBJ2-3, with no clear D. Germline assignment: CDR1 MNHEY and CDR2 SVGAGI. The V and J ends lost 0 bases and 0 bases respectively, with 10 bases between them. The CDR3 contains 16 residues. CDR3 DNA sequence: TGTGCCAGCAGTTACTCTTCACTAACTAGCACAGATACGCAGTATTTT. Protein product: CASSYSSLTSTDTQYF.

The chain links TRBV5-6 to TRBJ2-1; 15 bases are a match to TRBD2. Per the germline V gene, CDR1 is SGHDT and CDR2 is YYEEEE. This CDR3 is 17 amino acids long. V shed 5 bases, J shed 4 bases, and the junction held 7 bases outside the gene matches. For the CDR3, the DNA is TGTGCCAGCAGTGGACTAGCGGGGGGGCCCGGATACAATGAGCAGTTCTTC. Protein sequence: CASSGLAGGPGYNEQFF.

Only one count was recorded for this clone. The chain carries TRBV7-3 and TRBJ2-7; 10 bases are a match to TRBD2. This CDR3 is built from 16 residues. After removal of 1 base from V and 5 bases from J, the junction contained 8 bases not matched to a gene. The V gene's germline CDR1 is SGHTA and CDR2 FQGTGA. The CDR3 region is CASSLSSSGSFDEQYF. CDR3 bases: TGTGCCAGCAGCTTAAGCTCTAGCGGGAGCTTCGACGAGCAGTACTTC.

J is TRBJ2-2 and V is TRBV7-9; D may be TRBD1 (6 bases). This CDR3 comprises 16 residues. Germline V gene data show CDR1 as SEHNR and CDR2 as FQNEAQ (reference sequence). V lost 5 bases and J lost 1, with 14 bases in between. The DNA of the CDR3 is TGTGCCAGCAGCCCCTCGATGACAGGGAACACCGGGGAGCTGTTTTTT. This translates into CASSPSMTGNTGELFF. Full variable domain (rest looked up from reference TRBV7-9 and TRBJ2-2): DTGVSQNPRHKITKRGQNVTFRCDPISEHNRLYWYRQTLGQGPEFLTYFQNEAQLEKSRLLSDRFSAERPKGSFSTLEIQRTEQGDSAMYLCASSPSMTGNTGELFFGEGSRLTVL.

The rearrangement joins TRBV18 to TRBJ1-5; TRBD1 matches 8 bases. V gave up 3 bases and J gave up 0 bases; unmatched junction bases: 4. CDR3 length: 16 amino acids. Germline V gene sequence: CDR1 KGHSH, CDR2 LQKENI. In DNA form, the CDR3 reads TGTGCCAGCTCACCCTCCGGACAGGGTAGCAATCAGCCCCAGCATTTT. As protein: CASSPSGQGSNQPQHF. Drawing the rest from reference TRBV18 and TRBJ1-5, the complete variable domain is NAGVMQNPRHLVRRRGQEARLRCSPMKGHSHVYWYRQLPEEGLKFMVYLQKENIIDESGMPKERFSAEFPKEGPSILRIQQVVRGDSAAYFCASSPSGQGSNQPQHFGDGTRLSIL.

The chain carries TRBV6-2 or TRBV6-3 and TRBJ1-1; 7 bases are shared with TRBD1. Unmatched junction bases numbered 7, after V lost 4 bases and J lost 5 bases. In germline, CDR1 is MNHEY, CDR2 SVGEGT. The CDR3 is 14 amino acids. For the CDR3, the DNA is TGTGCCAGCAGTTTTCTGGACAGGAAGACTGAAGCTTTCTTT. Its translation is CASSFLDRKTEAFF.

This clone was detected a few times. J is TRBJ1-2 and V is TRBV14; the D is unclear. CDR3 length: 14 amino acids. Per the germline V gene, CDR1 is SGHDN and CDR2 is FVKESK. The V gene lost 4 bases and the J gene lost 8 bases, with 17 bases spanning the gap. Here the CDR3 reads CASSRDLTPGGYTF. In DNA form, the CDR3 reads TGTGCCAGCAGCCGAGACTTGACTCCCGGCGGCTACACCTTC.

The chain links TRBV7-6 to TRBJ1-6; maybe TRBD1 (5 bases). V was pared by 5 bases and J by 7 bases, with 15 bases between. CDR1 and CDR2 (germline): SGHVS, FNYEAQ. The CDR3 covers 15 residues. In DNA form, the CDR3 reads TGTGCCAGCAGCCCTAGAATCGACAGAAATTCACCCCTCCACTTT. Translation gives CASSPRIDRNSPLHF.

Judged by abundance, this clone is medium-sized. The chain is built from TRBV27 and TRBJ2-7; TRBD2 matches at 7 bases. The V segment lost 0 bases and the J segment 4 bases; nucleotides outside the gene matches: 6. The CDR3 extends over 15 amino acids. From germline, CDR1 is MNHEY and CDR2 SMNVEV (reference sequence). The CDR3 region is CASSLSMTSPYEQYF. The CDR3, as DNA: TGTGCCAGCAGTTTATCGATGACTAGCCCGTACGAGCAGTACTTC.

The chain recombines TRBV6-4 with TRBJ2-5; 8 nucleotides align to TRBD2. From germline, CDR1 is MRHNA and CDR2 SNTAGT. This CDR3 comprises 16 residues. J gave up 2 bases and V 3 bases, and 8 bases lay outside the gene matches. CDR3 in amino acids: CASSEAAGGLQETQYF. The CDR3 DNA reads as TGTGCCAGCAGTGAGGCGGCGGGAGGCCTTCAAGAGACCCAGTACTTC.

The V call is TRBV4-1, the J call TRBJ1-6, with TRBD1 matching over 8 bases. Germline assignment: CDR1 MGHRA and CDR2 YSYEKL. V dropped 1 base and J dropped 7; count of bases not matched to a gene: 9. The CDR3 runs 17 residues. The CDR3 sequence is CASSQVSAGTGNSPLHF. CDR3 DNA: TGCGCCAGCAGCCAAGTTTCCGCCGGGACAGGAAATTCACCCCTCCACTTT.

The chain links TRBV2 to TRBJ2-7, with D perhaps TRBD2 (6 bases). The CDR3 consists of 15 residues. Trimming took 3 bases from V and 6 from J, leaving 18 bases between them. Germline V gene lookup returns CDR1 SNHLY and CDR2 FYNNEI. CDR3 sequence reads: CASSEGDWASTEQYF. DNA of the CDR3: TGTGCCAGCAGTGAGGGGGACTGGGCCTCTACCGAGCAGTACTTC.

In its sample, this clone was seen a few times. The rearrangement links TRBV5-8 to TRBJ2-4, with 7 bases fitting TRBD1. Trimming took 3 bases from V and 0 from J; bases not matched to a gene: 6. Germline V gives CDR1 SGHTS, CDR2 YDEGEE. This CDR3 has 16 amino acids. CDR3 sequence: CASSSGTAIAKNIQYF. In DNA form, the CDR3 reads TGTGCCAGCAGCTCCGGGACAGCAATAGCCAAAAACATTCAGTACTTC.

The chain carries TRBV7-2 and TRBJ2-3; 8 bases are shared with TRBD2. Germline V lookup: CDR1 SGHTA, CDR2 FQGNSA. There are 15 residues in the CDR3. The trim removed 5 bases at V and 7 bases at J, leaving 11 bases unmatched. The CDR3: CASSPGGGRINTQYF. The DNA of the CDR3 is TGTGCCAGCAGCCCGGGGGGCGGGAGGATCAATACGCAGTATTTT.

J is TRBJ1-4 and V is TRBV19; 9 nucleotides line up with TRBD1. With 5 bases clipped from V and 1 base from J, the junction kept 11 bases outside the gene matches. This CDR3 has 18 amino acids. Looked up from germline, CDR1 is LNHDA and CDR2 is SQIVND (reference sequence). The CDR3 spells CASSLWTGDLKTNEKLFF. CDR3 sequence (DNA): TGTGCCAGTAGTTTGTGGACAGGGGACCTCAAAACTAATGAAAAACTGTTTTTT.

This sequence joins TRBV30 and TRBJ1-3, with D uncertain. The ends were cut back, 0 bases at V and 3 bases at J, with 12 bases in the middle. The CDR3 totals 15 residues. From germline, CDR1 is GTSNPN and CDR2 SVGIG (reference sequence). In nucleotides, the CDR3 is TGTGCCTGGAGTGTCGGGGATGGCCATGGAAACACCATATATTTT. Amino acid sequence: CAWSVGDGHGNTIYF.

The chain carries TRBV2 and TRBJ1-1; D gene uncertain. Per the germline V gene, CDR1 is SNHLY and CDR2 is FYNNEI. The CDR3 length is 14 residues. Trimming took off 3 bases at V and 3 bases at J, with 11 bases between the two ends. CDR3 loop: CASSEQVMDTEAFF. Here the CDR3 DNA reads TGTGCCAGCAGTGAGCAGGTTATGGACACTGAAGCTTTCTTT.

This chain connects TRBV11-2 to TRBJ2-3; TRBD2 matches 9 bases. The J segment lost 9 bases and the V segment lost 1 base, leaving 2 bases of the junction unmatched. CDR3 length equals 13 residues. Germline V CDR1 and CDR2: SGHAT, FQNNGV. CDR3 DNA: TGTGCCAGCAGCTTAGGCGGGGGGGGGACGCAGTATTTT. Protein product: CASSLGGGGTQYF.

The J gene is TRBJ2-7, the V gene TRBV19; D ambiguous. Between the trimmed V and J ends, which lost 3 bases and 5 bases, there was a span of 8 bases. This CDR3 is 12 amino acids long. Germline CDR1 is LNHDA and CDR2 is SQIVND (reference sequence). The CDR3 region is CASSMGMDEQYF. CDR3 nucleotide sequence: TGTGCCAGTAGTATGGGCATGGACGAGCAGTACTTC.

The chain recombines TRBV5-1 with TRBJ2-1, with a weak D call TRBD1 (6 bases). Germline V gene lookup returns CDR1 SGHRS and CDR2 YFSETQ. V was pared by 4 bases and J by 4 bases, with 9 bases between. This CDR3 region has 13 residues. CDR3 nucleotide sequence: TGCGCCAGCAGCCAAGGACAGTACAATGAGCAGTTCTTC. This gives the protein CASSQGQYNEQFF.

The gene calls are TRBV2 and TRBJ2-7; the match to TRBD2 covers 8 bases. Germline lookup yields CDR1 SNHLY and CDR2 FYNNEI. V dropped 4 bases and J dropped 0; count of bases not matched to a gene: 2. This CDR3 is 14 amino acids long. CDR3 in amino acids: CASSGRGGSYEQYF. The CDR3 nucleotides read TGTGCCAGCAGTGGCCGGGGGGGCTCCTACGAGCAGTACTTC.

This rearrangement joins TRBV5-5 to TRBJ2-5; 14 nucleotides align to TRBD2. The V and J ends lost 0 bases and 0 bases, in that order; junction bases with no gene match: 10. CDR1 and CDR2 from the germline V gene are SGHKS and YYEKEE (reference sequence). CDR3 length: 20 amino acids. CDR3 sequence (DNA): TGTGCCAGCAGCTTGGGGTCGGGGACTAGCGGGGGTGCGTACCAAGAGACCCAGTACTTC. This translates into CASSLGSGTSGGAYQETQYF.

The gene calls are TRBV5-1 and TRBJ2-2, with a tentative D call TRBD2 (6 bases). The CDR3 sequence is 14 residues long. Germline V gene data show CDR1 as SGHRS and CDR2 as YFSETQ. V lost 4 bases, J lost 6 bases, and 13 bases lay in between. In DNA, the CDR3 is TGCGCCAGCAGCCCAGAGGGACTTTCCGGGGAGCTGTTTTTT. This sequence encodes CASSPEGLSGELFF.

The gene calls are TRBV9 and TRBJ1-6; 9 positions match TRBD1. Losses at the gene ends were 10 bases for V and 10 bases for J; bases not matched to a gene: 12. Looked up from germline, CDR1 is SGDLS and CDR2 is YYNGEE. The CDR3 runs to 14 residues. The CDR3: CASGPGQGISPLHF. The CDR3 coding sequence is TGTGCCTCCGGGCCGGGACAGGGTATATCACCCCTCCACTTT.